These 31 T cell receptor beta chains were all obtained from the same sample, sequenced in a study of T-cell memory formation after mild COVID-19. TCRdb re-called the 5' RACE reads with MiXCR, one entry per CDR3 protein. In the table there are some 350,000 distinct CDR3 sequences, approximately 12% of which are singletons. The specimen was PBMCs or a T cell subset sorted from them (not recorded which). All receptors derive from a man aged 18 to 35 who had mild COVID-19 (a few samples of this study predate the infection). Cell type and time point are not known.

This clonotype turned up a few times. J is TRBJ1-4 and V is TRBV20-1; 7 nucleotides agree with TRBD1. The CDR3 is 15 residues long. The V gene's germline CDR1 is DFQATT and CDR2 SNEGSKA (reference sequence). V lost 4 bases and J lost 8; bases outside the gene matches: 13. For the CDR3, the DNA is TGCAGTGCTAACCCTCCGGGACAGCCATGGGAAAAACTGTTTTTT. This sequence encodes CSANPPGQPWEKLFF.

This clonotype came up a few times. The chain carries TRBV7-6 and TRBJ2-3; a possible D gene is TRBD2 (7 bases). The length of the CDR3 is 14 residues. Germline values: CDR1 SGHVS, CDR2 FNYEAQ. V gave up 7 bases and J gave up 5 bases, with 16 bases separating them. CDR3 residues: CASTLGGGIDTQYF. In DNA, the CDR3 is TGTGCCAGCACCCTAGGGGGGGGAATAGATACGCAGTATTTT.

This clonotype was detected a few times. The chain has TRBV12-3 or TRBV12-4 and TRBJ2-1; 7 nucleotides agree with TRBD2. The trim removed 3 bases at V and 4 bases at J, leaving 15 bases unmatched. The CDR3 totals 18 residues. CDR3 in DNA: TGTGCCAGCAGTTTGTATCTAGGGTTTGGCGGGGGATACAATGAGCAGTTCTTC. Encoded protein: CASSLYLGFGGGYNEQFF.

The V gene is TRBV6-6, the J gene TRBJ2-1, with 7 bases aligning to TRBD1. This CDR3 comprises 14 residues. V trimming: 6 bases; J trimming: 4 bases; junction bases outside the gene matches: 6. Germline CDR1 is MNHNY and CDR2 is SVGAGI (reference sequence). CDR3 bases: TGTGCCAGCAGCCCCGACAGGGTATACAATGAGCAGTTCTTC. This encodes CASSPDRVYNEQFF.

In its sample, this clonotype was seen many times. Its ends do not fully match the called genes, so a read error is possible. V is TRBV5-1 and J is TRBJ2-5; TRBD1 agrees at 8 bases. Germline loops: CDR1 SGHRS, CDR2 YFSETQ. The CDR3 extends over 13 amino acids. CDR3: CASSLGQEETQYF. The CDR3 nucleotides are TGTGCCAGCAGCTTGGGACAGGAAGAGACCCAGTACTTC.

The chain is built from TRBV7-8 and TRBJ2-1; TRBD2 matches 10 bases. After removal of 1 base from V and 6 bases from J, the junction contained 3 bases not matched to a gene. This CDR3 is built from 15 residues. CDR1 SGHVS and CDR2 FQNEAQ come from the germline V gene. The CDR3 DNA reads as TGTGCCAGCAGCTTAGTCGGACTAGCGGCCAATGAGCAGTTCTTC. Translation gives CASSLVGLAANEQFF.

This chain joins TRBV6-5 and TRBJ2-7; 9 nucleotides align to TRBD2. V lost 2 bases, J lost 0 bases, and 2 bases stayed unmatched. Germline V gene sequence: CDR1 MNHEY, CDR2 SVGAGI. The CDR3 runs 15 residues. The CDR3 protein is CASSYASGVSYEQYF. As DNA, the CDR3 is TGTGCCAGCAGTTACGCTAGCGGGGTCTCCTACGAGCAGTACTTC.

The chain joins TRBV28 to TRBJ1-6; D gene ambiguous. The CDR3 has 15 residues. V shed 3 bases and J shed 0 bases, with 6 bases lying between them. Germline loops: CDR1 MDHEN, CDR2 SYDVKM. The CDR3 loop is CASSFGISYNSPLHF. The CDR3, as DNA: TGTGCCAGCAGTTTCGGGATCTCCTATAATTCACCCCTCCACTTT.

The rearrangement joins TRBV9 to TRBJ2-3; D is unclear. The V end was cut by 8 bases, the J end by 1 base, with 14 bases between. The germline V gene encodes CDR1 SGDLS and CDR2 YYNGEE. The CDR3 is 14 amino acids. The CDR3 sequence is CARSPFQGTDTQYF. CDR3 nucleotide sequence: TGTGCCAGAAGCCCCTTTCAGGGCACAGATACGCAGTATTTT.

V gene TRBV27 combines with J gene TRBJ2-2; D not resolved. Germline V gives CDR1 MNHEY, CDR2 SMNVEV (reference sequence). The CDR3 is 14 amino acids. Trimming cost V 3 bases and J 7 bases, with 12 bases left between them. The CDR3: CASSLIKTYGELFF. CDR3 coding DNA: TGTGCCAGCAGTTTGATCAAGACATACGGGGAGCTGTTTTTT.

This chain connects TRBV30 to TRBJ2-7, with 11 positions matching TRBD2. Germline CDR1 GTSNPN, CDR2 SVGIG (reference sequence). V lost 6 bases to trimming and J lost 4 bases; unmatched junction nucleotides: 5. The CDR3 sequence is 13 residues long. For the CDR3, the DNA is TGTGCCTGTACTAGCGGGGGAGGGTACGAGCAGTACTTC. It encodes CACTSGGGYEQYF.

This clonotype was counted only a few times. The genes are TRBV23-1 and TRBJ2-3; 9 nucleotides agree with TRBD2. TRBV23-1 falls under the ORF class, with uncertain function. This CDR3 region has 13 residues. V trimming: 7 bases; J trimming: 4 bases; junction bases outside the gene matches: 3. The CDR3 protein is CASTGTSPDTQYF. Here the CDR3 DNA reads TGCGCCAGCACCGGGACTAGCCCAGATACGCAGTATTTT.

The rearrangement uses TRBV20-1 and TRBJ2-7, with D possibly matching TRBD1 (5 bases). The germline V gene encodes CDR1 DFQATT and CDR2 SNEGSKA (reference sequence). This CDR3 region has 14 residues. Trimming removed 3 bases from V and 6 bases from J, with 18 bases in between. CDR3 loop: CSARGRADMFEQYF. For the CDR3, the DNA is TGCAGTGCTAGGGGCAGGGCGGACATGTTCGAGCAGTACTTC.

The V and J genes are TRBV9 and TRBJ2-3; D not resolved. CDR3 size: 14 residues. The germline CDR1 and CDR2 sequences are SGDLS and YYNGEE. The V and J ends lost 2 bases and 2 bases respectively, with 9 bases between them. The CDR3 DNA follows: TGTGCCAGCAGCGTGGAGCCAGACACAGATACGCAGTATTTT. Translating gives CASSVEPDTDTQYF.

The genes are TRBV5-5 and TRBJ1-6; tentative D call: TRBD1 (5 bases). V lost 1 base to trimming and J lost 8 bases, with 13 bases between them. The CDR3 sequence is 15 residues long. Germline CDR1 is SGHKS and CDR2 is YYEKEE (reference sequence). The CDR3, as DNA: TGTGCCAGCAGCTTGCGTACAGGAATGGATTCACCCCTCCACTTT. Amino acid sequence: CASSLRTGMDSPLHF.

The V gene is TRBV6-5, the J gene TRBJ1-5, with 7 bases lining up with TRBD1. This CDR3 spans 15 amino acids. The V and J ends lost 0 bases and 6 bases, in that order; junction bases with no gene match: 5. Germline values: CDR1 MNHEY, CDR2 SVGAGI. DNA of the CDR3: TGTGCCAGCAGTTACTCTTTCCAGGGGGGTCAGCCCCAGCATTTT. It translates to CASSYSFQGGQPQHF.

This clonotype was picked up many times. This chain links TRBV3-1 with TRBJ1-2; a weak D match, TRBD1 (6 bases). The germline V and J ends were trimmed by 0 bases and 3 bases, with 8 bases remaining between them. The germline CDR1 and CDR2 sequences are LGHDT and YNNKEL (reference sequence). The CDR3 runs 14 residues. The CDR3 is CASSQEGHDYGYTF. CDR3 coding DNA: TGTGCCAGCAGCCAAGAGGGACACGACTATGGCTACACCTTC.

V is TRBV2 and J is TRBJ2-7, with 9 nucleotides matching TRBD1. V trimming: 0 bases; J trimming: 5 bases; junction bases outside the gene matches: 5. The CDR3 length is 15 residues. CDR1 is SNHLY and CDR2 is FYNNEI in the germline V gene. CDR3 region: CASSEARDRGNEQYV. In DNA, the CDR3 is TGTGCCAGCAGTGAAGCAAGAGACAGGGGGAACGAGCAGTACGTC.

J is TRBJ2-1 and V is TRBV5-1; D gene ambiguous. This CDR3 region has 14 residues. Germline CDR1 is SGHRS and CDR2 is YFSETQ. The ends were cut back, 0 bases at V and 1 base at J, with 5 bases in the middle. The CDR3 DNA reads as TGCGCCAGCAGCTTGGTGAGTTCCTACAATGAGCAGTTCTTC. This gives the protein CASSLVSSYNEQFF.

This clonotype was detected ten times or more. This rearrangement joins TRBV29-1 to TRBJ1-1, with D unresolved. The ends were cut back, 7 bases at V and 1 base at J, with 16 bases in the middle. The germline gives CDR1 SQVTM, CDR2 ANQGSEA. This CDR3 is 14 amino acids long. CDR3 coding DNA: TGCAGCGCCAAGGAAAGGTGGTGGAACACTGAAGCTTTCTTT. Translation: CSAKERWWNTEAFF.

V and J are TRBV10-3 and TRBJ2-7; D unclear. Trimming left V 4 bases short and J 3 bases short, with 4 bases between. Germline V gene sequence: CDR1 ENHRY, CDR2 SYGVKD. The CDR3 is 11 amino acids. CDR3 sequence (DNA): TGTGCCATCAGTGCGGACTACGAGCAGTACTTC. Its translation is CAISADYEQYF.

This clonotype occurred a few times. CDR3 DNA: TGCAGTGCTAGTGGGGAAAAAGAGACCCAGTACTTC. Its translation: CSASGEKETQYF. The rearrangement joins TRBV20-1 to TRBJ2-5; D not resolved. CDR1 and CDR2 from the germline V gene are DFQATT and SNEGSKA (reference sequence). V lost 3 bases and J 3 bases, leaving 8 bases between the germline ends. CDR3 length: 12 residues.

At least ten counts were recorded for this clonotype. The chain uses TRBV12-3 or TRBV12-4 and TRBJ1-5; unclear D gene. With 2 bases removed from V and 1 base from J, the gap between germline ends came to 6 bases. CDR3 length: 14 amino acids. The CDR3: CASSLLLSNQPQHF. In DNA form, the CDR3 reads TGTGCCAGCAGTTTATTACTCAGCAATCAGCCCCAGCATTTT.

This clonotype has ten or more counts. The chain couples TRBV4-1 to TRBJ2-7; D call uncertain. The CDR3 length is 15 residues. CDR1 MGHRA and CDR2 YSYEKL come from the germline V gene. The V gene lost 0 bases and the J gene lost 2 bases, with 11 bases spanning the gap. In DNA form, the CDR3 reads TGCGCCAGCAGCCAAGATCGAGGCACCCCCTACGAGCAGTACTTC. This translates into CASSQDRGTPYEQYF.

This clonotype has only a few counts. The chain carries TRBV2 and TRBJ1-6; D remains unclear. The V end lost 1 base, the J end lost 5 bases, and 3 bases lay between the germline ends. Germline values: CDR1 SNHLY, CDR2 FYNNEI. This CDR3 is built from 13 residues. This chain's CDR3 is CASSEDNNSPLHF. The CDR3 DNA is TGTGCCAGCAGTGAAGACAATAATTCACCCCTCCACTTT.

The V and J genes are TRBV7-2 and TRBJ2-1, with 9 nucleotides matching TRBD2. The CDR3 covers 15 residues. The germline gives CDR1 SGHTA, CDR2 FQGNSA. V trimming: 7 bases; J trimming: 9 bases; junction bases outside the gene matches: 13. This CDR3 is CASTIGRGGAGEQFF. The CDR3 region has the DNA TGTGCCAGCACCATAGGGCGGGGGGGCGCCGGTGAGCAGTTCTTC.

Ten or more counts support this clonotype. The rearrangement links TRBV12-3 or TRBV12-4 to TRBJ1-1; perhaps TRBD1 as D (5 bases). This CDR3 is 12 amino acids long. V dropped 5 bases and J dropped 7 bases, with 11 bases sitting between them. For the CDR3, the DNA is TGTGCCAGCAGTGAACAGGACATTGAAGCTTTCTTT. Amino acids: CASSEQDIEAFF.

The gene calls are TRBV27 and TRBJ2-7, with D hard to call. Between the trimmed V and J ends, which lost 2 bases and 0 bases, there was a span of 17 bases. From germline, CDR1 is MNHEY and CDR2 SMNVEV (reference sequence). The CDR3 sequence is 17 residues long. As DNA, the CDR3 is TGTGCCAGCAGTTTAGTCGGGCCGATACTTAGCTCCTACGAGCAGTACTTC. Translating gives CASSLVGPILSSYEQYF.

The V call is TRBV29-1, the J call TRBJ2-3; 11 bases match TRBD2. CDR3 length: 14 amino acids. V dropped 3 bases and J dropped 6; count of bases not matched to a gene: 5. CDR1 SQVTM and CDR2 ANQGSEA come from the germline V gene. The CDR3 loop is CSVDGTSGGDTQYF. CDR3 DNA sequence: TGCAGCGTTGACGGGACTAGCGGAGGGGATACGCAGTATTTT.

The rearrangement links TRBV5-1 to TRBJ2-3, with D possibly matching TRBD2 (6 bases). Trimming left V 7 bases short and J 0 bases short, with 9 bases between. The CDR3 length is 13 residues. The V gene's germline CDR1 is SGHRS and CDR2 YFSETQ. In DNA, the CDR3 is TGCGCCAGCGGGGGACTGAGCACAGATACGCAGTATTTT. It yields the protein CASGGLSTDTQYF.

This clonotype occurred a few times. J is TRBJ2-5 and V is TRBV5-5; TRBD1 aligns across 8 bases. The V gene end was trimmed by 4 bases and the J gene end by 5 bases; junction bases not matched to a gene: 10. This CDR3 comprises 15 residues. Germline-derived CDR1 and CDR2 are SGHKS and YYEKEE (reference sequence). The CDR3 sequence is CASSPGGVPRETQYF. The CDR3 nucleotides read TGTGCCAGCAGCCCAGGGGGCGTTCCGCGGGAGACCCAGTACTTC. The full variable domain, in which reference TRBV5-5 and TRBJ2-5 provide the parts outside the CDR3, is DAGVTQSPTHLIKTRGQQVTLRCSPISGHKSVSWYQQVLGQGPQFIFQYYEKEERGRGNFPDRFSARQFPNYSSELNVNALLLGDSALYLCASSPGGVPRETQYFGPGTRLLVL.